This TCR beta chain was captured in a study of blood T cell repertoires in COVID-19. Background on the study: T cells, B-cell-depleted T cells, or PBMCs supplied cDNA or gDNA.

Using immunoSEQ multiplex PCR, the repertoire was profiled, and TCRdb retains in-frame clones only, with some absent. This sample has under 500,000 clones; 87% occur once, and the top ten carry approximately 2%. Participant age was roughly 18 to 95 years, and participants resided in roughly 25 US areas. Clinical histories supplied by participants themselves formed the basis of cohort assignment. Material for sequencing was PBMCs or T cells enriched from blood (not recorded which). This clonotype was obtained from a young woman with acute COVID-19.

The CDR3 region has the DNA TGTGCCAGTAGACTGGACAGGAGCTCCTACAATGAGCAGTTCTTC. Its protein is CASRLDRSSYNEQFF. The chain is built from TRBV19 and TRBJ2-1; TRBD1 agrees at 7 bases. After removal of 6 bases from V and 0 bases from J, the junction contained 5 bases not matched to a gene. Per the germline V gene, CDR1 is LNHDA and CDR2 is SQIVND (reference sequence). This CDR3 comprises 15 residues.